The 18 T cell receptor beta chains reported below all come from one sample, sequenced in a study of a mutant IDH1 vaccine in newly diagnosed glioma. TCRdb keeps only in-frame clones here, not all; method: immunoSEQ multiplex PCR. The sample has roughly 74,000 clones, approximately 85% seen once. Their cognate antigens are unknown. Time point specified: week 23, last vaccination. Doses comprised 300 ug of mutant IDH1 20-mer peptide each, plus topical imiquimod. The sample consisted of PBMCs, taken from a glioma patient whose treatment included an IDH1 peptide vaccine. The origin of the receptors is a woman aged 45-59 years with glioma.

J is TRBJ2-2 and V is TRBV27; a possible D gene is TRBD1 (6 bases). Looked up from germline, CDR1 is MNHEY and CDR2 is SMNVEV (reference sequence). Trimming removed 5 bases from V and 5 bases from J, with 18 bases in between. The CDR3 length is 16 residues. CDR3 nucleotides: TGTGCCAGCAGTCGGGACATCCCGCGATGGACCGGGGAGCTGTTTTTT. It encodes CASSRDIPRWTGELFF.

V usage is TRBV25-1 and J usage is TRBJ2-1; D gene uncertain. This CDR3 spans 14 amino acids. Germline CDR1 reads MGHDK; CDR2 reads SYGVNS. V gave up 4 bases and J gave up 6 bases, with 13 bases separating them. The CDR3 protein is CASSAQHSSNEQFF. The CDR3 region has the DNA TGTGCCAGCAGTGCCCAGCATAGCAGCAATGAGCAGTTCTTC.

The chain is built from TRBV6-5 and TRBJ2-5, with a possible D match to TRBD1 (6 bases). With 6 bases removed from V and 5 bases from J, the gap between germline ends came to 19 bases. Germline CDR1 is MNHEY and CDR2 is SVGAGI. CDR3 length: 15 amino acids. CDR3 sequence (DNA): TGTGCCAGCAGGCCCCAGGGGATCTCGGGGGAGACCCAGTACTTC. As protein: CASRPQGISGETQYF.

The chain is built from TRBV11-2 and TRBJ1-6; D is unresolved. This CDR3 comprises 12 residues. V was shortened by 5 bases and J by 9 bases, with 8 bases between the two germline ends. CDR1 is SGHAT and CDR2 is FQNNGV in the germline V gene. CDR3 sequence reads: CASSPQSSPLHF. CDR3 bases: TGTGCCAGCAGCCCACAGAGTTCACCCCTCCACTTT.

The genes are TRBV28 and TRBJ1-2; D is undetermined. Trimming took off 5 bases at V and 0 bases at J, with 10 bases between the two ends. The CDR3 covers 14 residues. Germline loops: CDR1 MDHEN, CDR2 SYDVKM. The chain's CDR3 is CASSLTPANYGYTF. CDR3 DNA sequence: TGTGCCAGCAGTCTTACCCCGGCTAACTATGGCTACACCTTC.

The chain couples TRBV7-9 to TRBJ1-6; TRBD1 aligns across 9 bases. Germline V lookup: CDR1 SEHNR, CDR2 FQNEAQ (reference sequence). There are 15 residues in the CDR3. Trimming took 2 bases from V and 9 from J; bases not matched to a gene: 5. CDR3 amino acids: CASSLTGTGLSPLHF. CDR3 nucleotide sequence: TGTGCCAGCAGCTTAACCGGGACAGGGCTTTCACCCCTCCACTTT. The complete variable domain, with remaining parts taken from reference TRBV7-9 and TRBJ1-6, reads DTGVSQNPRHKITKRGQNVTFRCDPISEHNRLYWYRQTLGQGPEFLTYFQNEAQLEKSRLLSDRFSAERPKGSFSTLEIQRTEQGDSAMYLCASSLTGTGLSPLHFGNGTRLTVT.

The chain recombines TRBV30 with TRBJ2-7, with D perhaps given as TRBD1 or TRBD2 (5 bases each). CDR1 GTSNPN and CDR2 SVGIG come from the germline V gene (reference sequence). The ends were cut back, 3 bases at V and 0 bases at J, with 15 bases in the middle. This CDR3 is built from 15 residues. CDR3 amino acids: CAWRRRGSASYEQYF. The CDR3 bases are TGTGCCTGGAGACGTAGGGGTAGCGCCTCCTACGAGCAGTACTTC.

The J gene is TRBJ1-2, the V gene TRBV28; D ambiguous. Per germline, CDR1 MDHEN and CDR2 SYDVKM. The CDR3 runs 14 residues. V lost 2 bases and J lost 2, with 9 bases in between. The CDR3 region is CASSLLGRNYGYTF. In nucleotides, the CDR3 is TGTGCCAGCAGTTTACTCGGACGGAACTATGGCTACACCTTC.

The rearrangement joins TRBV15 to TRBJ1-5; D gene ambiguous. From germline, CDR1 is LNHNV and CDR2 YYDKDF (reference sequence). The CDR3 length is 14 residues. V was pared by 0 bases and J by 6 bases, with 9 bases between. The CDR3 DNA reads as TGTGCCACCAGCAGAGATCGGGGAGGTCAGCCCCAGCATTTT. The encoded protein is CATSRDRGGQPQHF.

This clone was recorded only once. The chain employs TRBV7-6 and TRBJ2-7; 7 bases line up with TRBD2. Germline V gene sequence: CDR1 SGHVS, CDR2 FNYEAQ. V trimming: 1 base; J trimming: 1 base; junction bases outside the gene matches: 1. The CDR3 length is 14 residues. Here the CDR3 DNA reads TGTGCCAGCAGCTTAGGCGGGAGATCCTACGAGCAGTACTTC. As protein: CASSLGGRSYEQYF.

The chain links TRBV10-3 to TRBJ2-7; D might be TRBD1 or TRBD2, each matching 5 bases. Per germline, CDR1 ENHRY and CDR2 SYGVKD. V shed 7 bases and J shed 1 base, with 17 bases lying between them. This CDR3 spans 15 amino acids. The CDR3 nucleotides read TGTGCCATCACCCTTTCCCGGGACGGGTCCTACGAGCAGTACTTC. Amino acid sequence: CAITLSRDGSYEQYF.

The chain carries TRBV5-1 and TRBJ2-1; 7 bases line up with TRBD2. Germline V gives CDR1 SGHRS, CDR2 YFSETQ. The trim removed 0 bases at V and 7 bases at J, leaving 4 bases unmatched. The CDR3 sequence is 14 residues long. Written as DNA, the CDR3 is TGCGCCAGCAGCTTGGTTTCTAGCGGTAATGAGCAGTTCTTC. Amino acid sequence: CASSLVSSGNEQFF. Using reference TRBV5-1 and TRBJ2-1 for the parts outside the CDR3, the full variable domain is KAGVTQTPRYLIKTRGQQVTLSCSPISGHRSVSWYQQTPGQGLQFLFEYFSETQRNKGNFPGRFSGRQFSNSRSEMNVSTLELGDSALYLCASSLVSSGNEQFFGPGTRLTVL.

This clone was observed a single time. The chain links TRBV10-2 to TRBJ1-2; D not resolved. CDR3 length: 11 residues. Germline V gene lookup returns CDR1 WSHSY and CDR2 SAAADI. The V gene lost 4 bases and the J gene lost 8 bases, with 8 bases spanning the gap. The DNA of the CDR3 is TGCGCCAGCAGTGGGAGTTACGGCTACACCTTC. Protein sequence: CASSGSYGYTF.

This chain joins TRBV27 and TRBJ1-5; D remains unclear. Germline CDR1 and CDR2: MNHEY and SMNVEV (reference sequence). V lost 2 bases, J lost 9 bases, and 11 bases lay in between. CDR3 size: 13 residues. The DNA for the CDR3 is TGTGCCAGCAGTTTACGGGAGGAAGTGCCCCAGCATTTT. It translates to CASSLREEVPQHF.

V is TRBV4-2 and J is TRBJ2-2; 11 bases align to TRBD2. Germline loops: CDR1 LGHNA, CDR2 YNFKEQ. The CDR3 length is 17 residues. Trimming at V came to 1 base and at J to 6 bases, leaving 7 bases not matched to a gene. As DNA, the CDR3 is TGTGCCAGCAGCCAAGGGGGGACTAGCGGTCGGGCCGGGGAGCTGTTTTTT. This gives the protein CASSQGGTSGRAGELFF.

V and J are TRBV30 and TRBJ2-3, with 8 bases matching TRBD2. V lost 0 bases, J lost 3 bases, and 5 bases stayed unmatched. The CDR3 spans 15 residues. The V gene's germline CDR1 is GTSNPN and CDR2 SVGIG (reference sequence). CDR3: CAWSVGGRTTDTQYF. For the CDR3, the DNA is TGTGCCTGGAGTGTGGGCGGGAGGACGACAGATACGCAGTATTTT.

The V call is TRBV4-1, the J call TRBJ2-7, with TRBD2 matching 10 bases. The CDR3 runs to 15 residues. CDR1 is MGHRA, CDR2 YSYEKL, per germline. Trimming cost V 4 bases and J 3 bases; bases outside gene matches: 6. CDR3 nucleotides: TGCGCCAGCAGCCCCGGGACTAGCGTAAACTACGAGCAGTACTTC. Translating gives CASSPGTSVNYEQYF.

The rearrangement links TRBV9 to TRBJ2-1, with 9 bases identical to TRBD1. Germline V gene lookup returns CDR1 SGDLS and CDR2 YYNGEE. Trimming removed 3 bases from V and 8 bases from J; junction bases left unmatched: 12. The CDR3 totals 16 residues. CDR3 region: CASSAPGTGTRDEQFF. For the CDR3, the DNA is TGTGCCAGCAGCGCACCCGGGACAGGGACGAGGGATGAGCAGTTCTTC.